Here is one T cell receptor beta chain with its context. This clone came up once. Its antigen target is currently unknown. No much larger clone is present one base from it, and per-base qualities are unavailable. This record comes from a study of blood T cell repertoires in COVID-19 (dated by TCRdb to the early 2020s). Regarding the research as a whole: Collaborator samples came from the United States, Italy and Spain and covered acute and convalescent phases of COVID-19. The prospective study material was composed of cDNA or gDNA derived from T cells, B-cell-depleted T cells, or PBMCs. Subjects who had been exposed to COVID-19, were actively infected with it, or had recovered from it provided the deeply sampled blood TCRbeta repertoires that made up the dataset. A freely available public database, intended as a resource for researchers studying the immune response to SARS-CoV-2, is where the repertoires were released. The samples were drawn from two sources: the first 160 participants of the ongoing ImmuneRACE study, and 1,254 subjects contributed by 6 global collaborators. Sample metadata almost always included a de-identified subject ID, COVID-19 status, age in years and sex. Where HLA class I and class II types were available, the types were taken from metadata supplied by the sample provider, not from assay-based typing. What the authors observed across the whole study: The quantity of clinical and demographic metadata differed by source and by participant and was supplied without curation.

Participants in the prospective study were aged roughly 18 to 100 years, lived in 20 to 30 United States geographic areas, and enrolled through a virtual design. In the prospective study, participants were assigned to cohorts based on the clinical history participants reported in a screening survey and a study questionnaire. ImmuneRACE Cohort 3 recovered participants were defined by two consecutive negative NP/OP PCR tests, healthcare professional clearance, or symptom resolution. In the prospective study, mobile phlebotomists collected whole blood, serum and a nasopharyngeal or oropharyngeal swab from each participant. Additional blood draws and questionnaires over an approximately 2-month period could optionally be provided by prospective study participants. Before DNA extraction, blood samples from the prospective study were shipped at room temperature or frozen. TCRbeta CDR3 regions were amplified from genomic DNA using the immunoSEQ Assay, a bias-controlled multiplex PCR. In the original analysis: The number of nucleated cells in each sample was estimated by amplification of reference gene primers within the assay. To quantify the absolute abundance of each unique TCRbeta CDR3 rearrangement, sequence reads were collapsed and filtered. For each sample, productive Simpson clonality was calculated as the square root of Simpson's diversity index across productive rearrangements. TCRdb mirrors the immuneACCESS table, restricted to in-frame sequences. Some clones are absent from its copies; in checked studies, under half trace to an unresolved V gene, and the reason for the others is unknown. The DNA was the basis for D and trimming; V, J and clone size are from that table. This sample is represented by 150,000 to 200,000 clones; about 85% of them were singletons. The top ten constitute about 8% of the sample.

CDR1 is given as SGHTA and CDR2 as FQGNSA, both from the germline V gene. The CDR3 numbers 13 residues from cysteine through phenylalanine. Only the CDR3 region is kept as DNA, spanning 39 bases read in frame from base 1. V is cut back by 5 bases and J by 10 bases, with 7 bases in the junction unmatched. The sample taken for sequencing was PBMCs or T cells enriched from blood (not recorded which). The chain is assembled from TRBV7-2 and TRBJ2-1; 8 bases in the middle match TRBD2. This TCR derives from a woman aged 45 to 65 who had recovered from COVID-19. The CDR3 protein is CASSPRGGDEQFF. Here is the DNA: TGTGCCAGCAGCCCCCGGGGGGGGGACGAGCAGTTCTTC.